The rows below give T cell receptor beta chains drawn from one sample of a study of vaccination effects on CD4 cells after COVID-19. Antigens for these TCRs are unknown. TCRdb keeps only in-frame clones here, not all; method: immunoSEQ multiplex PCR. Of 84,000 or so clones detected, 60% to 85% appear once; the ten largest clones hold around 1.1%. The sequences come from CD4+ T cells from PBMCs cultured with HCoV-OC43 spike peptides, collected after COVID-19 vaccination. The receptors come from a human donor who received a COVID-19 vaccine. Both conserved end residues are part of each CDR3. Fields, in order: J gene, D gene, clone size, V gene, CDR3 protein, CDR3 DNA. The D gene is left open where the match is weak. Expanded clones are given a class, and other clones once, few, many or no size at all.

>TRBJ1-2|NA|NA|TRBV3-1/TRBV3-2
CASSHRNYGYTF
TGTGCCAGCAGCCACCGAAACTATGGCTACACCTTC
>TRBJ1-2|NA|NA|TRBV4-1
CASSLAPLSYGYTF
TGCGCCAGCAGCCTAGCGCCTCTTAGTTATGGCTACACCTTC
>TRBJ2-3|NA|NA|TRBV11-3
CASSKRSTDTQYF
TGTGCCAGCAGCAAAAGATCCACAGATACGCAGTATTTT
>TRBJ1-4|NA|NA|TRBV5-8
CASSLALQINEKLFF
TGTGCCAGCAGCTTGGCCTTACAGATTAATGAAAAACTGTTTTTT
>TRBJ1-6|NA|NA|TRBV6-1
CASSEGVGAFNSPLHF
TGTGCCAGCAGTGAAGGAGTGGGGGCGTTCAATTCACCCCTCCACTTT
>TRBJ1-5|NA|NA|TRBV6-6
CASKSGNQPQHF
TGTGCCAGCAAATCCGGCAATCAGCCCCAGCATTTT
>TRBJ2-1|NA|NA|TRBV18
CASSPGREDEQFF
TGTGCCAGCTCACCGGGCAGGGAGGATGAGCAGTTCTTC
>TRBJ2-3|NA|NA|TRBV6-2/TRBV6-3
CASSHPQGGVGTQYF
TGTGCCAGCAGCCACCCGCAGGGGGGAGTGGGTACGCAGTATTTT
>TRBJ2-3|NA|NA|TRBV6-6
CASSYSIETTQYF
TGTGCCAGCAGTTACTCGATAGAGACTACGCAGTATTTT
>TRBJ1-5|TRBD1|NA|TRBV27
CASRNRGQPQHF
TGTGCCAGCAGAAACAGGGGGCAGCCCCAGCATTTT
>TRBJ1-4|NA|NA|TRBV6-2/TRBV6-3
CASSYYEKLFF
TGTGCCAGCAGCTACTATGAAAAACTGTTTTTT
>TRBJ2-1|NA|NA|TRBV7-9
CASSRTWEQFF
TGTGCCAGCAGCCGCACCTGGGAGCAGTTCTTC
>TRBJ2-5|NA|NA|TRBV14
CASSQATDSRQETQYF
TGTGCCAGCAGCCAAGCCACGGACAGCCGGCAAGAGACCCAGTACTTC
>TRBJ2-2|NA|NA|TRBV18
CASSPTNRVTGELFF
TGTGCCAGCTCGCCGACAAACAGGGTCACCGGGGAGCTGTTTTTT
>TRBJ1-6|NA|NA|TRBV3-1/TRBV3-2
CASSLPGVNSPLHF
TGTGCCAGCAGCCTCCCAGGGGTGAATTCACCCCTCCACTTT
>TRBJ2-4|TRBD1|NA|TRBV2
CASSVRQGAHIQYF
TGTGCCAGCAGTGTAAGACAGGGGGCACACATTCAGTACTTC
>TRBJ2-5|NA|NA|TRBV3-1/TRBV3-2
CASSQRTASFAKETQYF
TGTGCCAGCAGCCAAAGGACAGCCTCTTTCGCCAAAGAGACCCAGTACTTC
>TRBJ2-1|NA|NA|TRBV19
CASSIRDRENEQFF
TGTGCCAGTAGTATACGCGACAGAGAGAATGAGCAGTTCTTC
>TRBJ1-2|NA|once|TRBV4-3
CASSQDPGIGYGYTF
TGCGCCAGCAGCCAAGACCCGGGGATCGGCTATGGCTACACCTTC